One T cell receptor beta chain is described in this entry. RNA extraction gave at least 5 micrograms of total RNA per sample. These data come from a study of blood T cells in healthy people across ages. A J-beta primer mix and a sample-barcoded 5' primer were used in a second PCR of about 6 to 12 cycles. MiXCR, applied by TCRdb to the 5' RACE reads, yields one record per CDR3 protein. The sample lists approximately 800,000 distinct CDR3 sequences; more than 35% were seen once. The germline CDR1 and CDR2 sequences are MGHDK and SYGVNS. With 7 bases removed from V and 7 bases from J, the gap between germline ends came to 20 bases. The CDR3 is made up of 15 amino acids.

This TCR was sampled from a man aged 80 or over in good health. The sample comprised blood. V is TRBV25-1 and J is TRBJ2-1; possibly TRBD1 or TRBD2 for D (5 bases each). CDR3 amino acids: CASIATRGVGNEQFF. CDR3 nucleotides: TGTGCCAGCATCGCAACGAGAGGGGTAGGAAATGAGCAGTTCTTC.